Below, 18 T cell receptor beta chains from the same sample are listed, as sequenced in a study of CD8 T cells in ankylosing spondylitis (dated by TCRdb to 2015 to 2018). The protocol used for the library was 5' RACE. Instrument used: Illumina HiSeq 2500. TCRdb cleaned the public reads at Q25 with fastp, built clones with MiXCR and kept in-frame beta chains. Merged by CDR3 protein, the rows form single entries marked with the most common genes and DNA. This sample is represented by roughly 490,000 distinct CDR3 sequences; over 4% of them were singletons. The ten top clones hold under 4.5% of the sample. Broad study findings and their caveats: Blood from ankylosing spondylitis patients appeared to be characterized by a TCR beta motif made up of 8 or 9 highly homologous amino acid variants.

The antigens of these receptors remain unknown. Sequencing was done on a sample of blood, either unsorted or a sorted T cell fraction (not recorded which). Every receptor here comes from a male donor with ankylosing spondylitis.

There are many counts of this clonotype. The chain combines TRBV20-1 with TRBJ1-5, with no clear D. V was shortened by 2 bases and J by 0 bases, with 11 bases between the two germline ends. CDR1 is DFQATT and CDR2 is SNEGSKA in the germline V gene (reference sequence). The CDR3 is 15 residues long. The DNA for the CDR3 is TGCAGTGCTAGAATTGGTACTTATAGCAATCAGCCCCAGCATTTT. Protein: CSARIGTYSNQPQHF.

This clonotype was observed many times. In DNA form, the CDR3 reads TGCGCCAGCAGCTTGGTTAGGGGACCGGAGACCCAGTACTTC. It encodes CASSLVRGPETQYF. The rearrangement uses TRBV5-1 and TRBJ2-5; tentatively, D is TRBD1 or TRBD2 (5 bases each). The CDR3 sequence is 14 residues long. V was shortened by 0 bases and J by 5 bases, with 11 bases between the two germline ends. The germline gives CDR1 SGHRS, CDR2 YFSETQ.

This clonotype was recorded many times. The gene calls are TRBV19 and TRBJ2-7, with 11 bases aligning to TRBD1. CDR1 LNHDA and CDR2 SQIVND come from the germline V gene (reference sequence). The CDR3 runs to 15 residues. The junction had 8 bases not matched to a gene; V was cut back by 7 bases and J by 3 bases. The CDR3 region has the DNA TGTGCCAGTACCGCCTCCGGGACAGGGGGCTACGAGCAGTACTTC. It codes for CASTASGTGGYEQYF.

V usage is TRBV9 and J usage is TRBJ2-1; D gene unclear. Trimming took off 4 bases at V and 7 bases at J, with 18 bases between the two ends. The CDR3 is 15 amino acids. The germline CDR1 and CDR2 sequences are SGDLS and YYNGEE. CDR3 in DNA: TGTGCCAGCAGCCCATCTTGGGGTAGCTGGAATGAGCAGTTCTTC. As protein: CASSPSWGSWNEQFF.

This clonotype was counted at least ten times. DNA of the CDR3: TGTGCCAGCAGTTTTTTGCGCGATCAGCCCCAGCATTTT. This gives the protein CASSFLRDQPQHF. The J gene is TRBJ1-5, the V gene TRBV12-3 or TRBV12-4; D is unresolved. Trimming took 3 bases from V and 5 from J, leaving 8 bases between them. This CDR3 is built from 13 residues.

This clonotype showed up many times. For the CDR3, the DNA is TGTGCCAGCAGCTTACAGGGAGGGTTCATCAATGAGCAGTTCTTC. Translated: CASSLQGGFINEQFF. This chain connects TRBV7-2 to TRBJ2-1, with TRBD2 matching over 7 bases. The germline CDR1 and CDR2 sequences are SGHTA and FQGNSA. There are 15 residues in the CDR3. Trimming took 2 bases from V and 6 from J; bases not matched to a gene: 7.

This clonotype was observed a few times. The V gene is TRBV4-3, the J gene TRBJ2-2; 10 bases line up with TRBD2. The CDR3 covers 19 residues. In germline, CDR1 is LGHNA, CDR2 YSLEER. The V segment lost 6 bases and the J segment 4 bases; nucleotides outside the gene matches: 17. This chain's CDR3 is CASSKYEREGRRGTGELFF. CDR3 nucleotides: TGCGCCAGCAGTAAATATGAGCGGGAGGGCCGGAGGGGCACCGGGGAGCTGTTTTTT.

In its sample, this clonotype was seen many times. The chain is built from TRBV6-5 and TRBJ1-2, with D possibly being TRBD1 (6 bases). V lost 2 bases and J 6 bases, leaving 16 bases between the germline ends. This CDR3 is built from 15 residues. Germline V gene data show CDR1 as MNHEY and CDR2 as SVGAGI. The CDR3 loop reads CASSYSGGRRDGYTF. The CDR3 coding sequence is TGTGCCAGCAGTTACAGTGGGGGGCGGAGGGATGGCTACACCTTC.

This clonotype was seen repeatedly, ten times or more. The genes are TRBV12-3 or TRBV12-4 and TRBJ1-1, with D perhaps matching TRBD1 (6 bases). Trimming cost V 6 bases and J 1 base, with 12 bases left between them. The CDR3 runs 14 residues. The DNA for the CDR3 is TGTGCCAGCAGCGACAGGCCTAAGAACACTGAAGCTTTCTTT. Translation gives CASSDRPKNTEAFF.

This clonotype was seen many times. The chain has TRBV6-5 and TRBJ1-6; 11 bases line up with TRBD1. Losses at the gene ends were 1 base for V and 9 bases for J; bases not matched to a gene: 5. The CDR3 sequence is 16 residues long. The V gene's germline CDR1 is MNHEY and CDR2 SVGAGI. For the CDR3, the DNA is TGTGCCAGCAGTTACTTACCCGGGACAGGGGGTTCACCCCTCCACTTT. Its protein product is CASSYLPGTGGSPLHF.

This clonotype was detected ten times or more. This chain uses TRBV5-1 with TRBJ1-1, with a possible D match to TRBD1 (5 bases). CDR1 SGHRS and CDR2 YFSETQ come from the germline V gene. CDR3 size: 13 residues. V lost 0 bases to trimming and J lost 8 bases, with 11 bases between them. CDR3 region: CASSLEGELEAFF. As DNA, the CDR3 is TGCGCCAGCAGCTTGGAAGGGGAGCTCGAAGCTTTCTTT.

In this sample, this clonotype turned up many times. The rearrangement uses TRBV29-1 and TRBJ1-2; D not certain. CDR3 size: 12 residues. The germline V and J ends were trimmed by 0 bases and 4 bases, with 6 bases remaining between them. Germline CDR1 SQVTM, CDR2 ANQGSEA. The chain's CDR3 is CSVEEYGYGYTF. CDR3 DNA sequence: TGCAGCGTTGAAGAGTACGGCTATGGCTACACCTTC. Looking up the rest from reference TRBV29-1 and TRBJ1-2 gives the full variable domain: SAVISQKPSRDICQRGTSLTIQCQVDSQVTMMFWYRQQPGQSLTLIATANQGSEATYESGFVIDKFPISRPNLTFSTLTVSNMSPEDSSIYLCSVEEYGYGYTFGSGTRLTVV.

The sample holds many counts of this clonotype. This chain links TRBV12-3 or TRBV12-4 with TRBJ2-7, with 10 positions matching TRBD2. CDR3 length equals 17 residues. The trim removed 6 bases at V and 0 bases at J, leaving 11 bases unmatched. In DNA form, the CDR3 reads TGTGCCAGCAGCCCCAGACTAGCGGGCTCCAGCTCCTACGAGCAGTACTTC. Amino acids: CASSPRLAGSSSYEQYF.

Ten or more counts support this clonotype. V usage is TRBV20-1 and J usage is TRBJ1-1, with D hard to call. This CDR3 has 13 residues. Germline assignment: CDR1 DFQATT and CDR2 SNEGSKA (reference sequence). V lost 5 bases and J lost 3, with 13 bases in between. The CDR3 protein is CSASRGLDTEAFF. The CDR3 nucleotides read TGCAGTGCTTCGCGCGGGCTGGACACTGAAGCTTTCTTT.

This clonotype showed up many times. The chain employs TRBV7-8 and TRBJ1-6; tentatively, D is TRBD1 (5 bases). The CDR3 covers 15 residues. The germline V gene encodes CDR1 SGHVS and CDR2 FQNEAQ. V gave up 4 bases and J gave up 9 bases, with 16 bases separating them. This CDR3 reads CASSSSGGLGSPLHF. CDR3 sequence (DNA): TGTGCCAGCAGCTCCTCGGGGGGATTGGGTTCACCCCTCCACTTT. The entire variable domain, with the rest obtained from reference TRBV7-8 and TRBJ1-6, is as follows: GAGVSQSPRYKVAKRGQDVALRCDPISGHVSLFWYQQALGQGPEFLTYFQNEAQLDKSGLPSDRFFAERPEGSVSTLKIQRTQQEDSAVYLCASSSSGGLGSPLHFGNGTRLTVT.

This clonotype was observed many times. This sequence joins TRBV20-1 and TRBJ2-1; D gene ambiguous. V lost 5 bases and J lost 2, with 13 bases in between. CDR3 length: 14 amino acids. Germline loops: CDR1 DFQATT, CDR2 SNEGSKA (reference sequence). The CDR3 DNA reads TGCAGTGCTCCGCGTCTGGTGACCTACAATGAGCAGTTCTTC. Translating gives CSAPRLVTYNEQFF.

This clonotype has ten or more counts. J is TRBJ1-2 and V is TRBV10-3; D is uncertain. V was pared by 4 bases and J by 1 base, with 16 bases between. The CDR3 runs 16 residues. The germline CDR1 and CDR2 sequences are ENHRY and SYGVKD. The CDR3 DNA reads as TGTGCCATCAGTGGGCAGGATCACCCCGTTAACTATGGCTACACCTTC. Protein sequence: CAISGQDHPVNYGYTF.

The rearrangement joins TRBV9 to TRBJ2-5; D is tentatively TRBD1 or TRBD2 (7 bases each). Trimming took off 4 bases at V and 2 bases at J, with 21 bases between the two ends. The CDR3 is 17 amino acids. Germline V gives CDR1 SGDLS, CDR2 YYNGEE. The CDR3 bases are TGTGCCAGCAGCACCCCCACGCAGGGGGGGGCTCAAGAGACCCAGTACTTC. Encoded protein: CASSTPTQGGAQETQYF. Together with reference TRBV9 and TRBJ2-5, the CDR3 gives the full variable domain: DSGVTQTPKHLITATGQRVTLRCSPRSGDLSVYWYQQSLDQGLQFLIQYYNGEERAKGNILERFSAQQFPDLHSELNLSSLELGDSALYFCASSTPTQGGAQETQYFGPGTRLLVL.